This entry describes one TCR beta chain. Unmatched junction bases numbered 7, after V lost 4 bases and J lost 3 bases. CDR3 length: 15 residues. CDR1 and CDR2 (germline): SGHAT, FQNNGV. This specimen comes from a study of blood T cell repertoires in COVID-19. Study-wide background: Sites across the United States, Italy and Spain contributed samples from acute and convalescent COVID-19. In each case, the material was cDNA or gDNA derived from T cells, B-cell-depleted T cells, or PBMCs.

As originally analysed: Reference gene primer amplification gave estimated nucleated cell counts. Measured with immunoSEQ multiplex PCR; TCRdb has only the in-frame clones, and not every one. V and J calls and clone size are those listed in that table; D and trimming were worked out from the DNA. The data hold tens of thousands of clones, with roughly 84% observed a single time. The clonotype was recovered from a woman aged 55-70 years with acute or convalescent COVID-19. The sequenced material came from peripheral blood. This chain joins TRBV11-2 and TRBJ1-1; TRBD1 aligns across 8 bases. The CDR3 here is CASSSSDRADTEAFF. Here the CDR3 DNA reads TGTGCCAGCAGCTCCTCGGACAGGGCGGACACTGAAGCTTTCTTT.